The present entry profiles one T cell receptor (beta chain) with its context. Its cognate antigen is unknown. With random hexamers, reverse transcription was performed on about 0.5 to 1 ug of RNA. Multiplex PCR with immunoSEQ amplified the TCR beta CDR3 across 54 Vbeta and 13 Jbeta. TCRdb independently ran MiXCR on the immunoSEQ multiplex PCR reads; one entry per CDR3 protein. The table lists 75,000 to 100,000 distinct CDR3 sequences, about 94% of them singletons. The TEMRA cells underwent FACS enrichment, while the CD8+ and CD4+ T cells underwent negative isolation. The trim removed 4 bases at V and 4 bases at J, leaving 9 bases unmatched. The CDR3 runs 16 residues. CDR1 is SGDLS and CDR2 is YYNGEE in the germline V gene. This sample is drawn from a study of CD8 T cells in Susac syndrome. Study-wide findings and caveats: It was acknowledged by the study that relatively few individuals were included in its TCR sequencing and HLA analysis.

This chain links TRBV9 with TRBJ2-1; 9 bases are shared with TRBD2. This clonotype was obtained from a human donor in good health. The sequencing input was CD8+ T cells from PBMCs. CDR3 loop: CASSTNGGREYNEQFF. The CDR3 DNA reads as TGTGCCAGCAGCACAAATGGCGGGAGGGAATACAATGAGCAGTTCTTC.